Presented here are 11 T cell receptor beta chains from one specimen sequenced in a study of cytomegalovirus exposure and HLA in healthy donors. Generated by immunoSEQ multiplex PCR, the TCRdb table keeps only in-frame clones and is missing some. The sample carries under 80,000 clones, roughly 94% recorded once. The specimen sequenced was PBMCs. These receptors originate from a young woman in good health and CMV-seropositive.

V and J are TRBV27 and TRBJ2-7; TRBD2 is a possible D gene (5 bases). Germline lookup yields CDR1 MNHEY and CDR2 SMNVEV (reference sequence). CDR3 length: 15 amino acids. Trimming pared 5 bases from V and 2 bases from J, leaving 16 bases between. Written as DNA, the CDR3 is TGTGCCAGCAGTGGGTGGGCAGAGACTACCTACGAGCAGTACTTC. Translating gives CASSGWAETTYEQYF.

This chain connects TRBV29-1 to TRBJ1-2, with 9 positions matching TRBD1. The CDR3 contains 13 residues. With 4 bases clipped from V and 4 bases from J, the junction kept 4 bases outside the gene matches. From germline, CDR1 is SQVTM and CDR2 ANQGSEA. This CDR3 is CSVGTGDFYGYTF. CDR3 sequence (DNA): TGCAGCGTTGGGACAGGGGATTTCTATGGCTACACCTTC.

To note about this clone: The identical CDR3 is also encoded by other nucleotide sequences in the sample. The chain has TRBV5-1 and TRBJ2-7, with D perhaps TRBD1 (6 bases). The CDR3 contains 15 residues. The V gene's germline CDR1 is SGHRS and CDR2 YFSETQ. Trimming stripped 1 base from V and 2 bases from J, with 13 bases between. The DNA for the CDR3 is TGCGCCAGCAGCTTGAGCCAGGGGCGCGCCTACGAGCAGTACTTC. This gives the protein CASSLSQGRAYEQYF.

V gene TRBV28 combines with J gene TRBJ1-4; tentative D call: TRBD1 (6 bases). This CDR3 spans 16 amino acids. With 1 base removed from V and 7 bases from J, the gap between germline ends came to 16 bases. From germline, CDR1 is MDHEN and CDR2 SYDVKM. The chain's CDR3 is CASSLLGQGSTEKLFF. Written as DNA, the CDR3 is TGTGCCAGCAGTTTATTGGGTCAGGGGTCGACTGAAAAACTGTTTTTT.

The table lists this clone with a count of one. The chain joins TRBV27 to TRBJ2-5, with 8 bases identical to TRBD2. Germline lookup yields CDR1 MNHEY and CDR2 SMNVEV (reference sequence). The J segment lost 1 base and the V segment lost 4 bases, leaving 11 bases of the junction unmatched. The CDR3 is 17 residues long. The CDR3 nucleotides read TGTGCCAGCAGTTCTTATAGCGGGGAAGGGGTCCAAGAGACCCAGTACTTC. It yields the protein CASSSYSGEGVQETQYF.

In this sample, this clone turned up once. This chain connects TRBV4-2 to TRBJ1-2, with D perhaps TRBD1 (5 bases). The CDR3 spans 14 residues. CDR1 is LGHNA, CDR2 YNFKEQ, per germline. The V end was cut by 1 base, the J end by 12 bases, with 18 bases between. The CDR3 reads CASSQAGGIQVHTF. CDR3 DNA sequence: TGTGCCAGCAGCCAAGCGGGGGGAATACAGGTCCACACCTTC.

This chain's CDR3 is CASSPGLAGGWDEQFF. DNA of the CDR3: TGTGCCAGCAGCCCCGGACTAGCGGGGGGCTGGGATGAGCAGTTCTTC. The J gene is TRBJ2-1, the V gene TRBV11-2, with 14 bases that match TRBD2. V was pared by 5 bases and J by 8 bases, with 8 bases of the junction left unmatched. The germline CDR1 and CDR2 sequences are SGHAT and FQNNGV. This CDR3 comprises 16 residues.

V and J are TRBV19 and TRBJ1-2, with TRBD1 matching 11 bases. The length of the CDR3 is 15 residues. Looked up from germline, CDR1 is LNHDA and CDR2 is SQIVND (reference sequence). V lost 4 bases, J lost 0 bases, and 1 base stayed unmatched. The CDR3 sequence is CASSTDRGPNYGYTF. Written as DNA, the CDR3 is TGTGCCAGTAGTACGGACAGGGGGCCTAACTATGGCTACACCTTC. The full variable domain, in which reference TRBV19 and TRBJ1-2 provide the parts outside the CDR3, is DGGITQSPKYLFRKEGQNVTLSCEQNLNHDAMYWYRQDPGQGLRLIYYSQIVNDFQKGDIAEGYSVSREKKESFPLTVTSAQKNPTAFYLCASSTDRGPNYGYTFGSGTRLTVV.

This chain joins TRBV5-1 and TRBJ2-7, with D possibly TRBD1 on 6 matching bases. The CDR3 totals 13 residues. The germline V gene has CDR1 SGHRS and CDR2 YFSETQ. Trimming left V 4 bases short and J 6 bases short, with 14 bases between. In nucleotides, the CDR3 is TGCGCCAGCAGCGGAAAACAGGGTACCGAGCAGTACTTC. This translates into CASSGKQGTEQYF.

The chain is built from TRBV28 and TRBJ2-3; 7 nucleotides line up with TRBD1. Trimming at V came to 8 bases and at J to 3 bases, leaving 8 bases not matched to a gene. The CDR3 is 14 amino acids. The germline V gene has CDR1 MDHEN and CDR2 SYDVKM. CDR3 sequence (DNA): TGTGCCAGCTGTCACAGGGGTGTTACAGATACGCAGTATTTT. Residues: CASCHRGVTDTQYF.

The CDR3 is CASSLSSGGPRYTQYF. As DNA, the CDR3 is TGTGCCAGCAGCCTATCTTCCGGGGGGCCGCGGTATACGCAGTATTTT. The chain links TRBV4-2 to TRBJ2-3; tentative D call: TRBD2 (7 bases). The CDR3 length is 16 residues. The V gene lost 4 bases and the J gene lost 7 bases, with 21 bases spanning the gap. Germline loops: CDR1 LGHNA, CDR2 YNFKEQ.